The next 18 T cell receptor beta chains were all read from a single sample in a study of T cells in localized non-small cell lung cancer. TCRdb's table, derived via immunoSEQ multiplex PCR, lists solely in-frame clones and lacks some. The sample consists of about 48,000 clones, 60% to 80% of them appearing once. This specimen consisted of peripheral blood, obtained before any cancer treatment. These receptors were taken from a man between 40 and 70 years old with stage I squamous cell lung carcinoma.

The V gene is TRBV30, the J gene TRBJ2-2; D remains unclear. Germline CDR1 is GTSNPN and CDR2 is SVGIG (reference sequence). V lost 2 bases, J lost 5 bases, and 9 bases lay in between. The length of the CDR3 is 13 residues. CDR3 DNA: TGTGCCTGGAGTCGCGAGACGACCGGGGAGCTGTTTTTT. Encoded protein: CAWSRETTGELFF.

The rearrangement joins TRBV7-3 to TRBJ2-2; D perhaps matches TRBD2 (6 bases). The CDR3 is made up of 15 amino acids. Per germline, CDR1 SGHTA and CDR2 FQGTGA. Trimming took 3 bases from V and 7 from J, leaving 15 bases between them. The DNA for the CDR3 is TGTGCCAGCAGCTTGGGACCGTCCGGGGGCGGGGAGCTGTTTTTT. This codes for CASSLGPSGGGELFF.

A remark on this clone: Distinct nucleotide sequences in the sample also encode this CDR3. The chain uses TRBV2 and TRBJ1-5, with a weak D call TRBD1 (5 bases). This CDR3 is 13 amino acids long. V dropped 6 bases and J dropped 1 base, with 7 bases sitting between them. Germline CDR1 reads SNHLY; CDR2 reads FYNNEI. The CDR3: CASRRDSNQPQHF. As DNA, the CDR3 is TGTGCCAGCAGGCGGGACAGCAATCAGCCCCAGCATTTT.

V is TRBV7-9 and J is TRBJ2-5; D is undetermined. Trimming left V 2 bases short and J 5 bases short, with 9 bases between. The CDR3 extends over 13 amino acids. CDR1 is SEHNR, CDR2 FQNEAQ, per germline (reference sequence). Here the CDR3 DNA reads TGTGCCAGCAGCTTATCCGACCGGGAGACCCAGTACTTC. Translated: CASSLSDRETQYF.

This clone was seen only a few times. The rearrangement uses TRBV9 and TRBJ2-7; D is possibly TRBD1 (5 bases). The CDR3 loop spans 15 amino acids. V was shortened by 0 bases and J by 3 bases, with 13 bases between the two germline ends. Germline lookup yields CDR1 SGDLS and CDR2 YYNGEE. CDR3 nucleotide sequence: TGTGCCAGCAGCGTAGCCCCCGACAGAGACTACGAGCAGTACTTC. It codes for CASSVAPDRDYEQYF.

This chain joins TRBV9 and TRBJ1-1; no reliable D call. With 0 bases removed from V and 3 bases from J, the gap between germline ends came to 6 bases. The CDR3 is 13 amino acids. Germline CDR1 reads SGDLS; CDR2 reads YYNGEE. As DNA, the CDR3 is TGTGCCAGCAGCGTAGGGGGAGACACTGAAGCTTTCTTT. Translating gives CASSVGGDTEAFF. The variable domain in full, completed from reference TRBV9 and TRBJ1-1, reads DSGVTQTPKHLITATGQRVTLRCSPRSGDLSVYWYQQSLDQGLQFLIQYYNGEERAKGNILERFSAQQFPDLHSELNLSSLELGDSALYFCASSVGGDTEAFFGQGTRLTVV.

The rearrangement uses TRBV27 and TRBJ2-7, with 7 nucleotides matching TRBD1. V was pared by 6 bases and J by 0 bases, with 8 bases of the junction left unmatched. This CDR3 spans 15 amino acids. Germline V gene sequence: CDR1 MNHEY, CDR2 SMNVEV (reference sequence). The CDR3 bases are TGTGCCAGCAGGCCCGGGACAGATCCCTCCTACGAGCAGTACTTC. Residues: CASRPGTDPSYEQYF.

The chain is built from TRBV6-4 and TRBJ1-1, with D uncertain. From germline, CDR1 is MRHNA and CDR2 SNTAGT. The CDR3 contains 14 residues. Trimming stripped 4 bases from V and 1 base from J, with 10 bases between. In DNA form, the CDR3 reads TGTGCCAGCAGTGCGGCCCCTGGGAACACTGAAGCTTTCTTT. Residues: CASSAAPGNTEAFF.

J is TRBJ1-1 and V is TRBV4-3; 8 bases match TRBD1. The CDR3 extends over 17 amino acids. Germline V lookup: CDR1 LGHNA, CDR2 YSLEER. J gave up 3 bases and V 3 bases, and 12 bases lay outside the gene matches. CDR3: CASSQESQGARDTEAFF. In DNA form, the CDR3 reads TGCGCCAGCAGCCAGGAGAGTCAGGGGGCCCGGGACACTGAAGCTTTCTTT.

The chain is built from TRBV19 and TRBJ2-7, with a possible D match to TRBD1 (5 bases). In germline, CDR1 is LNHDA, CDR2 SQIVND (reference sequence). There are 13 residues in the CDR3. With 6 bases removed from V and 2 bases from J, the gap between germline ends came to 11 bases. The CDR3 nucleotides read TGTGCCAGTAGGGCAGGGCCCCCCTACGAGCAGTACTTC. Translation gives CASRAGPPYEQYF.

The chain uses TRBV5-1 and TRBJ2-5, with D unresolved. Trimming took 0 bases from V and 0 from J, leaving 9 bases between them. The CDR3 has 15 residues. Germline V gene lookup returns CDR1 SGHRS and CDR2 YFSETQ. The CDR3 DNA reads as TGCGCCAGCAGCTTGGGATCAAAGTACCAAGAGACCCAGTACTTC. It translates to CASSLGSKYQETQYF.

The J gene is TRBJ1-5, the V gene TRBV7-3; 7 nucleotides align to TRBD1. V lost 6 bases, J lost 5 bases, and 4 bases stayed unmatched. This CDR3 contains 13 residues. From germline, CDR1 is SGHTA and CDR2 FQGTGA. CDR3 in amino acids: CASSLQGDQPQHF. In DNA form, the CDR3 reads TGTGCCAGCAGTCTCCAGGGGGATCAGCCCCAGCATTTT.

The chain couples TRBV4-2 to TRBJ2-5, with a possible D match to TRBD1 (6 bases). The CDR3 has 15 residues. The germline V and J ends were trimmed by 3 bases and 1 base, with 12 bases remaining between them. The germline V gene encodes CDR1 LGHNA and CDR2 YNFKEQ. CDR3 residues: CASSQMDRSQETQYF. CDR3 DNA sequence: TGTGCCAGCAGCCAGATGGACAGAAGCCAAGAGACCCAGTACTTC.

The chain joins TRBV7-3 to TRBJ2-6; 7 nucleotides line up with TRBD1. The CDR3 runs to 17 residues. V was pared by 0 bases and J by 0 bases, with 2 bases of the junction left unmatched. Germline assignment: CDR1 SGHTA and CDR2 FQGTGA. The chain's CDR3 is CASSLTGDSSGANVLTF. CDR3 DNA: TGTGCCAGCAGCTTAACCGGGGACAGCTCTGGGGCCAACGTCCTGACTTTC.

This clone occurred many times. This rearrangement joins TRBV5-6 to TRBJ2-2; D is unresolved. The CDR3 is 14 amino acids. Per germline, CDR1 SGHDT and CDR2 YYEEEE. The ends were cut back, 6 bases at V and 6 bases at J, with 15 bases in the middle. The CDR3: CASIDSLSAGELFF. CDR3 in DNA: TGTGCCAGCATAGACTCCCTCAGCGCCGGGGAGCTGTTTTTT.

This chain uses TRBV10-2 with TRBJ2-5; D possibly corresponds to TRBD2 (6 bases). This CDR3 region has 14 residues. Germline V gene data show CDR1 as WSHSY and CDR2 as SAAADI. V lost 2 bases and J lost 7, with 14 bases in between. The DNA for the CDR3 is TGCGCCAGCAGTGAGACACTACTGGGAGGGACCCAGTACTTC. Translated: CASSETLLGGTQYF.

The CDR3 nucleotides read TGTGCCAGCAGTACAGGGAGCAATCAGCCCCAGCATTTT. Translating it yields CASSTGSNQPQHF. The J gene is TRBJ1-5, the V gene TRBV27, with D perhaps matching TRBD1 (6 bases). Trimming removed 5 bases from V and 1 base from J, with 6 bases in between. CDR1 MNHEY and CDR2 SMNVEV come from the germline V gene (reference sequence). This CDR3 has 13 amino acids.

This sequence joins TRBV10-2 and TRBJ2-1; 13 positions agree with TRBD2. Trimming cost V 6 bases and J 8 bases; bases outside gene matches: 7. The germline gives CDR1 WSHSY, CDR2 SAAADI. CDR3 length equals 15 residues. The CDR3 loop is CASRATSGGAHEQFF. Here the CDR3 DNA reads TGCGCCAGCAGAGCCACTAGCGGGGGGGCCCATGAGCAGTTCTTC.